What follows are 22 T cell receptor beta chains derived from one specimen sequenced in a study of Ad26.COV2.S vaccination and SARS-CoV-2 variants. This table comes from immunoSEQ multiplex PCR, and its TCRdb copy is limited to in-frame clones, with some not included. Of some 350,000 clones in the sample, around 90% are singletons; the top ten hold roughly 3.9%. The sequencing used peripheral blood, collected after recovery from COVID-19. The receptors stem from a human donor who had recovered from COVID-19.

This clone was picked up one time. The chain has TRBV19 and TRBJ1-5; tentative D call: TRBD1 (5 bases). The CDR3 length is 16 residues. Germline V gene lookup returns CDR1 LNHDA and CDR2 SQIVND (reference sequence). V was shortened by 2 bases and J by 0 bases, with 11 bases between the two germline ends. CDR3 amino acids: CASSILGRDSNQPQHF. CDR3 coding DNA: TGTGCCAGTAGTATATTAGGCAGGGATAGCAATCAGCCCCAGCATTTT.

The CDR3 sequence: CASSYSKRTDTQYF. In DNA, the CDR3 is TGTGCCAGCAGTTACTCGAAGAGGACAGATACGCAGTATTTT. The chain combines TRBV6-2 or TRBV6-3 with TRBJ2-3; no definite D call. Germline V gives CDR1 MNHEY, CDR2 SVGEGT. CDR3 length: 14 amino acids. V was pared by 0 bases and J by 3 bases, with 7 bases between.

The CDR3 DNA reads as TGTGCCAGCAGTCCGGGACAGGCGCCATACTCTGGAAACACCATATATTTT. Translated, it gives CASSPGQAPYSGNTIYF. This chain links TRBV6-2 or TRBV6-3 with TRBJ1-3, with TRBD1 matching 8 bases. V gave up 5 bases and J gave up 0 bases; unmatched junction bases: 9. Germline CDR1 MNHEY, CDR2 SVGEGT. This CDR3 is 17 amino acids long.

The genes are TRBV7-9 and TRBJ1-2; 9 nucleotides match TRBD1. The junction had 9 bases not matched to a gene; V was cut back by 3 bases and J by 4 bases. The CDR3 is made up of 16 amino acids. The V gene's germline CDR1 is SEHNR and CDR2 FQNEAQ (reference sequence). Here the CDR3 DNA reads TGTGCCAGCAGCTTGGACGGGACAGGGAAGGGCTATGGCTACACCTTC. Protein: CASSLDGTGKGYGYTF.

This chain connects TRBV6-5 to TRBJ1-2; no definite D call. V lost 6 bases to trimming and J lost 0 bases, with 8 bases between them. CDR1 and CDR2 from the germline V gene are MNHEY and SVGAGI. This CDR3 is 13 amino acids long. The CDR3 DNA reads TGTGCCAGCAGCTACACAGCTAACTATGGCTACACCTTC. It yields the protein CASSYTANYGYTF.

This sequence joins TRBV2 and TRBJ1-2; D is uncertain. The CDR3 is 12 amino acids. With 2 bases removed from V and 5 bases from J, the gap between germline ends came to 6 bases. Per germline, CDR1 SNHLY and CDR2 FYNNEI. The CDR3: CASSEWQYGYTF. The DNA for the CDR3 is TGTGCCAGCAGTGAATGGCAGTATGGCTACACCTTC.

For the CDR3, the DNA is TGTGCCAGCAGCTTAGACAGGGCGCGGTGGAACACTGAAGCTTTCTTT. Residues: CASSLDRARWNTEAFF. This sequence joins TRBV11-2 and TRBJ1-1, with D possibly matching TRBD1 (5 bases). V shed 0 bases and J shed 1 base, with 12 bases lying between them. The CDR3 spans 16 residues. Germline V CDR1 and CDR2: SGHAT, FQNNGV.

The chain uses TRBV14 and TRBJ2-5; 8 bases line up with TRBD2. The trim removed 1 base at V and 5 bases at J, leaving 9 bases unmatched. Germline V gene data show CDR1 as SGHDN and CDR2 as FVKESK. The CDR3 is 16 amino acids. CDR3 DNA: TGTGCCAGCAGCCAAGTTAGGCTAGCGGGCCACGAGACCCAGTACTTC. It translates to CASSQVRLAGHETQYF.

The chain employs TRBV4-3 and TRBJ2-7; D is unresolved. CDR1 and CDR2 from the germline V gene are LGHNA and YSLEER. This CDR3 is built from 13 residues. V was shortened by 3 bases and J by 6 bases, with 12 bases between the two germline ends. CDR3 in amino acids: CASSQGILREQYF. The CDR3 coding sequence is TGCGCCAGCAGCCAGGGGATCCTGCGCGAGCAGTACTTC.

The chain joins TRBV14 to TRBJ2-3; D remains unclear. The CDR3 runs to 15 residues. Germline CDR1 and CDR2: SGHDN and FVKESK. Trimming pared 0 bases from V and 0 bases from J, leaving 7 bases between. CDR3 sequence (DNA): TGTGCCAGCAGCCAAGATCGGAGTAGCACAGATACGCAGTATTTT. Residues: CASSQDRSSTDTQYF.

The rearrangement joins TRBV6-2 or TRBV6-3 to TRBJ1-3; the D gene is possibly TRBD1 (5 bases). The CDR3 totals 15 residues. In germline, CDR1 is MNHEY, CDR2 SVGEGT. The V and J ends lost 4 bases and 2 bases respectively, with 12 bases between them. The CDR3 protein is CASSSGLTPGNTIYF. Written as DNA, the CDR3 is TGTGCCAGCAGTTCGGGACTTACCCCTGGAAACACCATATATTTT.

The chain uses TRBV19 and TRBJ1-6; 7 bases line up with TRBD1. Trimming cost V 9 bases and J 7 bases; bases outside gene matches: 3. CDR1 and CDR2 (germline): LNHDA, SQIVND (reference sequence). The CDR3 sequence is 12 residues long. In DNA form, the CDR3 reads TGTGCCAGCCACAGGGGCAATTCACCCCTCCACTTT. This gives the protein CASHRGNSPLHF.

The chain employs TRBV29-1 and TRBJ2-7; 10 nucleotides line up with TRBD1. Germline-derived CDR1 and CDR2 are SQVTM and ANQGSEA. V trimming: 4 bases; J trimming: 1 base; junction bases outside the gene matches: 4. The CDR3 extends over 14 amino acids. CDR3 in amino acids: CSVGRDRGSYEQYF. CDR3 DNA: TGCAGCGTTGGTCGGGACAGGGGTTCCTACGAGCAGTACTTC.

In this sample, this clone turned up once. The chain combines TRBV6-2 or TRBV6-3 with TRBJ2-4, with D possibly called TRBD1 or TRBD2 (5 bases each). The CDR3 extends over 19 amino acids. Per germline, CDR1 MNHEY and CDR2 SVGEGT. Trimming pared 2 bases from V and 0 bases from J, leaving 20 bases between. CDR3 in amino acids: CASSYVAGTEGLAKNIQYF. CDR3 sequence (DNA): TGTGCCAGCAGTTACGTGGCAGGGACCGAAGGACTAGCCAAAAACATTCAGTACTTC.

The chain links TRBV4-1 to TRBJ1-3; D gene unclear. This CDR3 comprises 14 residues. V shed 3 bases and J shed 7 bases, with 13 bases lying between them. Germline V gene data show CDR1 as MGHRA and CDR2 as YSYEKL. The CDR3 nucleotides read TGCGCCAGCAGCCAGCAGCCCGCTAGCAACACCATATATTTT. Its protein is CASSQQPASNTIYF.

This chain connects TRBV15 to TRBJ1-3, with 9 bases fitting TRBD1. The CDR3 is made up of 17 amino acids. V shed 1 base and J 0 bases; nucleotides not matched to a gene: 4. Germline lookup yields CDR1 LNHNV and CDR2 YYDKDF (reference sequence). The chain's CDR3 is CATSRGGTGSSGNTIYF. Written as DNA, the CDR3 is TGTGCCACCAGCAGAGGAGGGACAGGGAGCTCTGGAAACACCATATATTTT.

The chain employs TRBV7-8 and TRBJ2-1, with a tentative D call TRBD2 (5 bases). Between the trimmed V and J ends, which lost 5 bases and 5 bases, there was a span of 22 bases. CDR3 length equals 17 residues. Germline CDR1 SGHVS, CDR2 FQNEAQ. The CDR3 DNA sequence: TGTGCCAGCAGCATTTCCCAGGCCCTCTGGCGGGACAATGAGCAGTTCTTC. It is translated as CASSISQALWRDNEQFF.

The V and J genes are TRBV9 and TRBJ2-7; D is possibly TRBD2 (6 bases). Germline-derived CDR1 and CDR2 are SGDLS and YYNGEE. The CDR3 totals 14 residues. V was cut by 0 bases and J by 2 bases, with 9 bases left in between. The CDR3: CASSVGGGPYEQYF. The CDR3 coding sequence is TGTGCCAGCAGCGTAGGAGGAGGGCCCTACGAGCAGTACTTC.

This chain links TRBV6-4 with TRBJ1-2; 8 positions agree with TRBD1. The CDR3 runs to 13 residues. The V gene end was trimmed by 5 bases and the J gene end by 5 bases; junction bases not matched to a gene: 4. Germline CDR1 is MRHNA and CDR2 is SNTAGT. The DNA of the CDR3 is TGTGCCAGCAGTAGAGGACAGGGTTATGGCTACACCTTC. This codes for CASSRGQGYGYTF.

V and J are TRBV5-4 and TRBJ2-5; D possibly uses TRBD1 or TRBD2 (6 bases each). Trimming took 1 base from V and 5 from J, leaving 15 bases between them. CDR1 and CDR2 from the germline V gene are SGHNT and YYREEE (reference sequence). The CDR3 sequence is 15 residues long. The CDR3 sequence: CASSLIGGRGETQYF. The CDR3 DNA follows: TGTGCCAGCAGCTTGATCGGGGGCCGGGGGGAGACCCAGTACTTC.

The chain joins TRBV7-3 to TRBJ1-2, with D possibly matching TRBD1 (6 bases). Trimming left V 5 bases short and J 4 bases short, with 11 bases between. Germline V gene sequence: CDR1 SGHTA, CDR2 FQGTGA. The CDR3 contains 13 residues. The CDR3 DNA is TGTGCCAGCAGCGATGGACAGCCCTATGGCTACACCTTC. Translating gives CASSDGQPYGYTF. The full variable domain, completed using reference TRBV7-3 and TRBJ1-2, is GAGVSQTPSNKVTEKGKYVELRCDPISGHTALYWYRQSLGQGPEFLIYFQGTGAADDSGLPNDRFFAVRPEGSVSTLKIQRTERGDSAVYLCASSDGQPYGYTFGSGTRLTVV.

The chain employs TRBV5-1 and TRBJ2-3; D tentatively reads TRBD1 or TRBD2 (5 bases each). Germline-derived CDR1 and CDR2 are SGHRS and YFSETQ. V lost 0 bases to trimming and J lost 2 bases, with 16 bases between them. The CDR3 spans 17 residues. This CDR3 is CASSLVVLGGDTDTQYF. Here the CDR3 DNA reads TGCGCCAGCAGCTTGGTGGTTCTTGGGGGTGACACAGATACGCAGTATTTT.